Listed here are 16 T cell receptor beta chains from one sample, sequenced in a study of blood T cell repertoires in COVID-19. TCRdb's table, derived via immunoSEQ multiplex PCR, lists solely in-frame clones and lacks some. The table records a few hundred thousand clones, more than 65% of them present only once. Sequenced material: peripheral blood. These receptor sequences come from an elderly woman with acute or convalescent COVID-19.

V gene TRBV15 combines with J gene TRBJ1-6, with D tentatively TRBD1 (6 bases). Germline CDR1 is LNHNV and CDR2 is YYDKDF (reference sequence). There are 18 residues in the CDR3. V was trimmed by 7 bases and J by 0 bases, leaving 19 bases between them. The CDR3 sequence is CATTQAGAKDSYNSPLHF. The DNA of the CDR3 is TGTGCCACCACCCAAGCAGGGGCAAAGGACTCCTATAATTCACCCCTCCACTTT.

The chain recombines TRBV7-2 with TRBJ2-5; a weak D match, TRBD1 (5 bases). V lost 2 bases and J 3 bases, leaving 10 bases between the germline ends. The CDR3 contains 14 residues. Germline V gene lookup returns CDR1 SGHTA and CDR2 FQGNSA. The CDR3 here is CASSLSGPKETQYF. The DNA for the CDR3 is TGTGCCAGCAGCTTATCAGGGCCGAAAGAGACCCAGTACTTC.

The J gene is TRBJ2-2, the V gene TRBV19; D is ambiguous. Germline loops: CDR1 LNHDA, CDR2 SQIVND (reference sequence). The CDR3 covers 14 residues. V lost 9 bases, J lost 2 bases, and 13 bases lay in between. The CDR3 DNA is TGTGCCAGCAGTTCAAGGAGAAACACCGGGGAGCTGTTTTTT. Its protein is CASSSRRNTGELFF.

The rearrangement uses TRBV12-3 or TRBV12-4 and TRBJ1-1, with D unclear. CDR3 size: 12 residues. V lost 1 base and J lost 13, with 13 bases in between. As DNA, the CDR3 is TGTGCCAGCAGTTTAGTAGCCGAGAAAAATTTCTTT. Its translation is CASSLVAEKNFF.

V and J are TRBV28 and TRBJ1-5; 11 nucleotides agree with TRBD1. There are 16 residues in the CDR3. The germline CDR1 and CDR2 sequences are MDHEN and SYDVKM. V was pared by 5 bases and J by 3 bases, with 6 bases of the junction left unmatched. In DNA, the CDR3 is TGTGCCAGCAGTCGGGGGACAGGGGGTTTCAATCAGCCCCAGCATTTT. Amino acids: CASSRGTGGFNQPQHF.

The V call is TRBV3-1 (or the pseudogene TRBV3-2), the J call TRBJ1-4; no definite D call. V dropped 4 bases and J dropped 8 bases, with 17 bases sitting between them. Germline CDR1 LGHDT, CDR2 YNNKEL (reference sequence). This CDR3 is built from 15 residues. Here the CDR3 reads CASSPDGDGGEKLFF. The CDR3 coding sequence is TGTGCCAGCAGCCCGGACGGGGATGGAGGGGAAAAACTGTTTTTT.

This clone was detected once. This chain joins TRBV6-1 and TRBJ1-1; 7 bases are a match to TRBD1. CDR3 length: 14 amino acids. J lost 0 bases, V lost 7 bases, and 5 bases had no gene match. Germline values: CDR1 MNHNS, CDR2 SASEGT. CDR3 sequence reads: CASNTGAMNTEAFF. Here the CDR3 DNA reads TGTGCCAGCAATACAGGGGCGATGAACACTGAAGCTTTCTTT.

The chain employs TRBV30 and TRBJ1-2; 7 bases match TRBD1. CDR3 size: 14 residues. Per germline, CDR1 GTSNPN and CDR2 SVGIG (reference sequence). After removal of 4 bases from V and 0 bases from J, the junction contained 5 bases not matched to a gene. The CDR3 protein is CAWTGGFANYGYTF. The CDR3 DNA reads as TGTGCCTGGACAGGGGGGTTCGCTAACTATGGCTACACCTTC.

The chain employs TRBV11-3 and TRBJ1-2; D gene unclear. The CDR3 contains 16 residues. Germline values: CDR1 SGHNT, CDR2 YENEEA. Trimming took 4 bases from V and 8 from J, leaving 23 bases between them. CDR3 in DNA: TGTGCCAGCAGCTCCGTTGGTTTCCTTCCCACCGAGGGCTACACCTTC. Amino acid sequence: CASSSVGFLPTEGYTF.

The chain couples TRBV19 to TRBJ1-2, with 9 bases fitting TRBD1. Germline-derived CDR1 and CDR2 are LNHDA and SQIVND (reference sequence). Unmatched junction bases numbered 9, after V lost 7 bases and J lost 3 bases. The CDR3 extends over 15 amino acids. The CDR3 sequence is CASNAQGAADYGYTF. CDR3 coding DNA: TGTGCCAGTAACGCACAGGGGGCTGCGGACTATGGCTACACCTTC.

V usage is TRBV28 and J usage is TRBJ2-2; 7 positions agree with TRBD2. V lost 4 bases and J lost 3; bases outside the gene matches: 8. This CDR3 is 16 amino acids long. Per the germline V gene, CDR1 is MDHEN and CDR2 is SYDVKM. The CDR3 DNA reads TGTGCCAGCAGTTCCTGGACTAGTGGGGACACCGGGGAGCTGTTTTTT. This translates into CASSSWTSGDTGELFF.

The J gene is TRBJ1-5, the V gene TRBV10-2; the D gene is possibly TRBD1 (5 bases). Germline V CDR1 and CDR2: WSHSY, SAAADI. V dropped 7 bases and J dropped 3 bases, with 10 bases sitting between them. The CDR3 extends over 13 amino acids. CDR3 region: CASTGRDNQPQHF. The CDR3, as DNA: TGCGCCAGCACGGGCAGGGACAATCAGCCCCAGCATTTT.

The rearrangement links TRBV4-2 to TRBJ1-4; 8 positions match TRBD1. After removal of 4 bases from V and 3 bases from J, the junction contained 7 bases not matched to a gene. The CDR3 length is 16 residues. Germline V gene lookup returns CDR1 LGHNA and CDR2 YNFKEQ. CDR3 amino acids: CASSLQTGVANEKLFF. The CDR3 nucleotides are TGTGCCAGCAGCCTCCAGACAGGGGTAGCTAATGAAAAACTGTTTTTT.

The chain links TRBV9 to TRBJ2-3, with 7 bases identical to TRBD1. In germline, CDR1 is SGDLS, CDR2 YYNGEE. This CDR3 region has 19 residues. V was pared by 0 bases and J by 0 bases, with 13 bases of the junction left unmatched. CDR3 in amino acids: CASSVAPTGNPTSTDTQYF. DNA of the CDR3: TGTGCCAGCAGCGTAGCCCCGACAGGGAATCCGACTAGCACAGATACGCAGTATTTT.

The gene calls are TRBV27 and TRBJ2-1, with TRBD1 matching over 8 bases. The ends lost 5 bases at V and 3 bases at J; junction bases unmatched: 6. This CDR3 region has 15 residues. Germline loops: CDR1 MNHEY, CDR2 SMNVEV (reference sequence). The CDR3 sequence: CASSPDRVFYNEQFF. CDR3 nucleotides: TGTGCCAGCAGTCCGGACAGGGTTTTCTACAATGAGCAGTTCTTC.

V is TRBV9 and J is TRBJ2-7; D remains ambiguous. V shed 7 bases and J shed 0 bases, with 8 bases lying between them. The germline gives CDR1 SGDLS, CDR2 YYNGEE. This CDR3 is built from 12 residues. Here the CDR3 reads CASSRSSYEQYF. The CDR3 bases are TGTGCCAGCTCCCGCAGCTCCTACGAGCAGTACTTC. Supplemented by reference TRBV9 and TRBJ2-7, the full variable domain reads DSGVTQTPKHLITATGQRVTLRCSPRSGDLSVYWYQQSLDQGLQFLIQYYNGEERAKGNILERFSAQQFPDLHSELNLSSLELGDSALYFCASSRSSYEQYFGPGTRLTVT.